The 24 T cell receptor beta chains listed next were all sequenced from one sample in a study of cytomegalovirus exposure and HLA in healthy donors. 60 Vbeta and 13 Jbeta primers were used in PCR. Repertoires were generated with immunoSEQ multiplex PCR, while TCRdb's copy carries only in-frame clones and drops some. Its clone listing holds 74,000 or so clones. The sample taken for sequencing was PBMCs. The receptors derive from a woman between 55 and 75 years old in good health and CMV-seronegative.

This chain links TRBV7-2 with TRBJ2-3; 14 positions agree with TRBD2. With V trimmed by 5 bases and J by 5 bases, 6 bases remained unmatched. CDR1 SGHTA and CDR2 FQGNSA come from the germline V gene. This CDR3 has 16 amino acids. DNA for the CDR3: TGTGCCAGCAGCCCGGGACTAGCGGGGGACCTAGATACGCAGTATTTT. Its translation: CASSPGLAGDLDTQYF.

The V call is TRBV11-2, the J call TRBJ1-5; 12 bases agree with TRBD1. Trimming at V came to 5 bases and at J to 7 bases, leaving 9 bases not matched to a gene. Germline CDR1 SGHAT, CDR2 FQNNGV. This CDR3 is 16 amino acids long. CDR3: CASSPGTGGAGQPQHF. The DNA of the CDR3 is TGTGCCAGCAGCCCCGGGACAGGGGGCGCCGGACAGCCCCAGCATTTT.

CDR3 sequence (DNA): TGTGCCAGCAGCTTGGGACAGGATAAGACCCAGTACTTC. It translates to CASSLGQDKTQYF. The chain carries TRBV5-5 and TRBJ2-5; D may be TRBD1 (6 bases). Germline V gives CDR1 SGHKS, CDR2 YYEKEE (reference sequence). This CDR3 has 13 residues. Deletions cut 0 bases from V and 6 bases from J, with 9 bases between.

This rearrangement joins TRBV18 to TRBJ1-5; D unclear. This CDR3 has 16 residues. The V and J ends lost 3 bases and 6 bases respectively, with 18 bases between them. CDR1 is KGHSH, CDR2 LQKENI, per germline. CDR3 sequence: CASSPQSRGASQPQHF. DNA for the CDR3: TGTGCCAGCTCACCTCAGTCCCGAGGAGCGTCTCAGCCCCAGCATTTT.

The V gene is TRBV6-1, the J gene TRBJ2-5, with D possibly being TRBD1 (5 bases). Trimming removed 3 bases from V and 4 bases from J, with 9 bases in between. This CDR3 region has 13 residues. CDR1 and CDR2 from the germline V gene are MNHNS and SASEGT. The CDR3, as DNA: TGTGCCAGCAGTGACCGGCAGGGAGAGACCCAGTACTTC. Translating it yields CASSDRQGETQYF.

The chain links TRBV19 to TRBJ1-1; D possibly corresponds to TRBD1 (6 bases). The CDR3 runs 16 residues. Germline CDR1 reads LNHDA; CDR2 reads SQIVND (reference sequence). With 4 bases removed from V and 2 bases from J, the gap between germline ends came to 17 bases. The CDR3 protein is CASSTPSDRLNTEAFF. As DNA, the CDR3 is TGTGCCAGTAGTACCCCCTCAGACAGGCTTAACACTGAAGCTTTCTTT.

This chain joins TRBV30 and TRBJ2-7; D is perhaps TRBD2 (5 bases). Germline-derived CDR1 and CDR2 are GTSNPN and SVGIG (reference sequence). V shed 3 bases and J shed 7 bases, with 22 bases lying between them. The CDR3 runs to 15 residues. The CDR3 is CAWRTKLKAPREQYF. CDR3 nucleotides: TGTGCCTGGAGGACTAAACTAAAGGCCCCGAGAGAGCAGTACTTC.

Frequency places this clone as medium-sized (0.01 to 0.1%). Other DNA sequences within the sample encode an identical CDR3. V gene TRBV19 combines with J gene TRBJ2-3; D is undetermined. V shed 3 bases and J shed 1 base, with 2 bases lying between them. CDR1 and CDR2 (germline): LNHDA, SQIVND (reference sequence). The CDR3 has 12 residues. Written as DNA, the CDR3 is TGTGCCAGTAGTATCGGCACAGATACGCAGTATTTT. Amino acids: CASSIGTDTQYF.

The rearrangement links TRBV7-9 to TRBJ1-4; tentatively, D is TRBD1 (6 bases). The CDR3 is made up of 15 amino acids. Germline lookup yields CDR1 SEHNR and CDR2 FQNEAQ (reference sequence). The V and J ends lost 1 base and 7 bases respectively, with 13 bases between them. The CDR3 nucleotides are TGTGCCAGCAGCTTAGTATCAGGGGCGGGTGAAAAACTGTTTTTT. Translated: CASSLVSGAGEKLFF.

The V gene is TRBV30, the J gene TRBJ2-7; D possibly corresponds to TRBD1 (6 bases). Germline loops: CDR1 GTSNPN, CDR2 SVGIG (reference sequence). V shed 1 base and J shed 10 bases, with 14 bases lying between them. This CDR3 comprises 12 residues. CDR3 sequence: CAWSDLRGVQYF. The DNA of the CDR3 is TGTGCCTGGAGTGACCTCAGGGGTGTTCAGTACTTC.

CDR3 nucleotide sequence: TGTGCAAGTCGCCTACCCGGGAGTTGGGAGACCCAGTACTTC. As protein: CASRLPGSWETQYF. V and J are TRBV12-2 and TRBJ2-5; the table's D call TRBD2 went unverified against the DNA. TRBV12-2 is a pseudogene segment. The CDR3 is 14 residues long.

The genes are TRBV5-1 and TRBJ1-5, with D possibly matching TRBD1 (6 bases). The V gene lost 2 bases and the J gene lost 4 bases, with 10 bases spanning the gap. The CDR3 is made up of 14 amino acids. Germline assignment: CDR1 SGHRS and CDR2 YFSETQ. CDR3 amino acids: CASSFSGENQPQHF. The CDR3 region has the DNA TGCGCCAGCAGCTTTTCAGGGGAGAATCAGCCCCAGCATTTT.

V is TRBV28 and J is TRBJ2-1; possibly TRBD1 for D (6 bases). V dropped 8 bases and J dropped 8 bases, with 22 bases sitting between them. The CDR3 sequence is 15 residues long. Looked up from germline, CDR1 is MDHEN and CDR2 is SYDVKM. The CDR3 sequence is CASGQATRSGDEQFF. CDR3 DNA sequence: TGTGCCAGCGGGCAAGCGACCCGGTCAGGGGATGAGCAGTTCTTC.

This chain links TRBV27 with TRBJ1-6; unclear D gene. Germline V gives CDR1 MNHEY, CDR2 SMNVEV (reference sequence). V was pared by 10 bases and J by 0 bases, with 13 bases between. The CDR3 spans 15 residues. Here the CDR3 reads CATRLGSSYNSPLHF. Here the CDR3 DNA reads TGTGCCACCAGATTGGGGAGCTCCTATAATTCACCCCTCCACTTT.

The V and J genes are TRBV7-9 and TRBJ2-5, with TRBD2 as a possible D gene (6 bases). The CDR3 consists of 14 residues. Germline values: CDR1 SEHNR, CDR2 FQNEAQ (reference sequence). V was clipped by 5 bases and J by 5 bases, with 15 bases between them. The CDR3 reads CASSPQSGEETQYF. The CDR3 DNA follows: TGTGCCAGCAGCCCCCAGTCGGGGGAGGAGACCCAGTACTTC.

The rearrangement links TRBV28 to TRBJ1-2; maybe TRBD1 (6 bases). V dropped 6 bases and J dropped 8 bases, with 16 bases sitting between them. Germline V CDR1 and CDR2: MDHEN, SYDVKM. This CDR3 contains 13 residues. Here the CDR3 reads CASSLQGIVGYTF. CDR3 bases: TGTGCCAGCAGCCTCCAGGGGATTGTCGGCTACACCTTC.

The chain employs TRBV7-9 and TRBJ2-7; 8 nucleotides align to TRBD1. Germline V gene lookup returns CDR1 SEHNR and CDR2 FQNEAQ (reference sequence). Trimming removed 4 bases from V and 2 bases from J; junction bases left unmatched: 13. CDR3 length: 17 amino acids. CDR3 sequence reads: CASSSAVRETGAYEQYF. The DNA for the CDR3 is TGTGCCAGCAGCTCTGCAGTCCGGGAGACAGGGGCCTACGAGCAGTACTTC.

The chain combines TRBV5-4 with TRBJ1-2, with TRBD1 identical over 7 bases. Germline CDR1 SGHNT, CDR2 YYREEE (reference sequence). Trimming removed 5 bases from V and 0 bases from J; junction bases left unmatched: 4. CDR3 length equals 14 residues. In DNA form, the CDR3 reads TGTGCCAGCAGGCGGGACAGCTCTAACTATGGCTACACCTTC. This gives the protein CASRRDSSNYGYTF.

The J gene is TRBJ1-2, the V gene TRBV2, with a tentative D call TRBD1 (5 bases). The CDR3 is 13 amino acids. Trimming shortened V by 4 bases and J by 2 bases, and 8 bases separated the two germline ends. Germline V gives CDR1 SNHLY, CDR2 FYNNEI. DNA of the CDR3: TGTGCCAGCAGTGTTAACAGGAACTATGGCTACACCTTC. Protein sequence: CASSVNRNYGYTF.

The CDR3 spells CSSGRIYEQYF. The DNA for the CDR3 is TGCAGTAGCGGGAGGATATACGAGCAGTACTTC. The chain recombines TRBV20-1 with TRBJ2-7, with 9 bases matching TRBD2. The germline V gene has CDR1 DFQATT and CDR2 SNEGSKA (reference sequence). The trim removed 8 bases at V and 4 bases at J, leaving 3 bases unmatched. CDR3 length: 11 amino acids.

CDR3 nucleotides: TGTGCCAGCAGTTTATGGGGGACAGGGGTCTACGAGCAGTACTTC. Protein: CASSLWGTGVYEQYF. The rearrangement uses TRBV28 and TRBJ2-7, with 10 nucleotides matching TRBD1. The V and J ends lost 0 bases and 3 bases, in that order; junction bases with no gene match: 2. CDR3 length: 15 amino acids. The germline gives CDR1 MDHEN, CDR2 SYDVKM.

The DNA of the CDR3 is TGTGCCAGCACCGTGACTAGCGGGAGATGGTCCTACGAGCAGTACTTC. It codes for CASTVTSGRWSYEQYF. The chain carries TRBV7-2 and TRBJ2-7; 12 nucleotides line up with TRBD2. With V trimmed by 7 bases and J by 1 base, 8 bases remained unmatched. This CDR3 region has 16 residues. Germline assignment: CDR1 SGHTA and CDR2 FQGNSA.

The CDR3 here is CASSPAVRTNEQYF. CDR3 nucleotides: TGTGCCAGCTCACCGGCCGTCAGAACCAACGAGCAGTACTTC. The rearrangement uses TRBV18 and TRBJ2-7, with D uncertain. With 3 bases removed from V and 5 bases from J, the gap between germline ends came to 14 bases. The CDR3 loop spans 14 amino acids. Germline CDR1 is KGHSH and CDR2 is LQKENI.

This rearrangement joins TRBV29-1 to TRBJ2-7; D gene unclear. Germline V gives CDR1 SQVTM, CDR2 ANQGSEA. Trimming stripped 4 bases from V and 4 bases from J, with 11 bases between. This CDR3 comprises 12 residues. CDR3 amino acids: CSVVGSSYEQYF. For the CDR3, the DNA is TGCAGCGTTGTTGGCAGTTCTTACGAGCAGTACTTC.